Listed below are T cell receptor beta chains from one sample, sequenced in a study of T cell responses to AZD1222 COVID-19 vaccine. The repertoire was sequenced with immunoSEQ multiplex PCR; TCRdb's copy has only in-frame clones and lacks some. The sample includes around 150,000 clones, approximately 90% of them seen just once. Sequenced material: peripheral blood, taken 28 days after the second AZD1222 dose. These TCRs come from an adult who received the AZD1222 COVID-19 vaccine. Both conserved end residues are part of each CDR3. Each record gives: J gene, D gene, clone size, V gene, CDR3 DNA, CDR3 protein. A D gene is named only where the DNA matches it firmly. Clone sizes are given selectively: once, few, many, or a class where the clone is expanded.

J gene: TRBJ2-2; D gene: -; clone size: -; V gene: TRBV3-1/TRBV3-2; CDR3 DNA: TGTGCCAGCAGACCGGGACGAACAGAAACCGGGGAGCTGTTTTTT; CDR3 protein: CASRPGRTETGELFF
J gene: TRBJ2-3; D gene: TRBD2; clone size: -; V gene: TRBV7-2; CDR3 DNA: TGTGCCAGCAGCCGGGGAGGGACCTCCACAGATACGCAGTATTTT; CDR3 protein: CASSRGGTSTDTQYF
J gene: TRBJ2-1; D gene: TRBD2; clone size: -; V gene: TRBV7-8; CDR3 DNA: TGTGCCATTACGGGACTAGCGGGAGAAGATGAGCAGTTCTTC; CDR3 protein: CAITGLAGEDEQFF
J gene: TRBJ1-4; D gene: -; clone size: -; V gene: TRBV28; CDR3 DNA: TGTGCCAGCAGTTACAGGGTGCCTAATGAAAAACTGTTTTTT; CDR3 protein: CASSYRVPNEKLFF
J gene: TRBJ2-5; D gene: TRBD1; clone size: -; V gene: TRBV19; CDR3 DNA: TGTGCCAGTAGTCTACAGGGGGGCCAAGAGACCCAGTACTTC; CDR3 protein: CASSLQGGQETQYF
J gene: TRBJ2-5; D gene: TRBD2; clone size: -; V gene: TRBV7-2; CDR3 DNA: TGTGCCAGCAGCCCCTCGACTAGCGGGGGGGCCGAGACCCAGTACTTC; CDR3 protein: CASSPSTSGGAETQYF
J gene: TRBJ1-5; D gene: -; clone size: -; V gene: TRBV2; CDR3 DNA: TGTGCCAGCAGTACCCTGGGGACGTTGTCGAATAACCAGCATTTT; CDR3 protein: CASSTLGTLSNNQHF
J gene: TRBJ1-2; D gene: TRBD1; clone size: -; V gene: TRBV19; CDR3 DNA: TGTGCCAGTAGTCCGACAGGGGGAAGCCCTAGCACCACCTTC; CDR3 protein: CASSPTGGSPSTTF
J gene: TRBJ2-7; D gene: TRBD2; clone size: -; V gene: TRBV11-2; CDR3 DNA: TGTGCCAGCAGCTTAGAATATGGGGGGGAGGTCTACGAGCAGTACTTC; CDR3 protein: CASSLEYGGEVYEQYF
J gene: TRBJ1-1; D gene: -; clone size: -; V gene: TRBV7-9; CDR3 DNA: TGTGCCAGCAGCTTAGTGCCAGGGATGGACACTGAAGCTTTCTTT; CDR3 protein: CASSLVPGMDTEAFF
J gene: TRBJ1-3; D gene: -; clone size: once; V gene: TRBV3-1/TRBV3-2; CDR3 DNA: TGTGCCAGCAGCCAGTCCTGGGCCAAACCGTCTGGAAACACCATATATTTT; CDR3 protein: CASSQSWAKPSGNTIYF
J gene: TRBJ1-5; D gene: -; clone size: -; V gene: TRBV19; CDR3 DNA: TGTGCCAGCATAAATGTACATTTT; CDR3 protein: CASINVHF
J gene: TRBJ1-3; D gene: TRBD1; clone size: -; V gene: TRBV19; CDR3 DNA: TGTGCCAGTTCTATATCGATGGGTGGACAGGGTGGAAACACCATATATTTT; CDR3 protein: CASSISMGGQGGNTIYF
J gene: TRBJ2-3; D gene: TRBD2; clone size: -; V gene: TRBV13; CDR3 DNA: TGTGCCAGCAGCTTAGGCGCAATCGTAGCGGGAGACACAGATACGCAGTATTTT; CDR3 protein: CASSLGAIVAGDTDTQYF
J gene: TRBJ1-5; D gene: -; clone size: -; V gene: TRBV7-8; CDR3 DNA: TGTGCCAGCAGCTTAGCGCGGGGTAAGCAGCCCCAGCATTTT; CDR3 protein: CASSLARGKQPQHF
J gene: TRBJ1-1; D gene: -; clone size: -; V gene: TRBV6-2/TRBV6-3; CDR3 DNA: TGTGCCAGCAGTTACCCCGCCGCGGCGGTTTTCACTGAAGCTTTCTTT; CDR3 protein: CASSYPAAAVFTEAFF
J gene: TRBJ2-1; D gene: TRBD1; clone size: -; V gene: TRBV3-1/TRBV3-2; CDR3 DNA: TGTGCCAGCAGTCGACAGGGGACGGACAATGAGCAGTTCTTC; CDR3 protein: CASSRQGTDNEQFF
J gene: TRBJ1-2; D gene: -; clone size: once; V gene: TRBV7-2; CDR3 DNA: TGTGCCAGCAGCCCCGGACCTTACAGGGTTAACTATGGCTACACCTTC; CDR3 protein: CASSPGPYRVNYGYTF
J gene: TRBJ1-1; D gene: TRBD1; clone size: -; V gene: TRBV11-2; CDR3 DNA: TGTGCCAGCAGCTTCGGCCAGGGGGTTGAAGCTTTCTTT; CDR3 protein: CASSFGQGVEAFF
J gene: TRBJ1-1; D gene: -; clone size: -; V gene: TRBV5-1; CDR3 DNA: TGCGCCAGCAGCCCGGACGGATTGAACACTGAAGCTTTCTTT; CDR3 protein: CASSPDGLNTEAFF
J gene: TRBJ2-2; D gene: TRBD1; clone size: -; V gene: TRBV7-2; CDR3 DNA: TGTGCCAGCAGCCTCGGGACAGGGGGCGGGGAGCTGTTTTTT; CDR3 protein: CASSLGTGGGELFF
J gene: TRBJ2-3; D gene: -; clone size: -; V gene: TRBV9; CDR3 DNA: TGTGCCAGCAGCGTAGGGGTTCTAGCGAAGACAGATACGCAGTATTTT; CDR3 protein: CASSVGVLAKTDTQYF